This T cell receptor beta chain is from a study of blood T cell repertoires in COVID-19. Study-wide background: Samples representing acute and convalescent COVID-19 were sourced from the United States, Italy and Spain. T cells, B-cell-depleted T cells, or PBMCs supplied cDNA or gDNA.

TCRdb keeps only in-frame clones here, not all; method: immunoSEQ multiplex PCR. The profile shows approximately 240,000 clones, approximately 90% of them singletons. V shed 7 bases and J shed 6 bases, with 18 bases lying between them. This CDR3 has 15 residues. CDR1 and CDR2 from the germline V gene are SNHLY and FYNNEI. This chain connects TRBV2 to TRBJ2-2, with TRBD1 as a possible D gene (6 bases). The sample taken for sequencing was PBMCs or T cells enriched from blood (not recorded which). The clonotype originates from a woman in her twenties or thirties with acute COVID-19. The CDR3 coding sequence is TGTGCCAGCACCCGGACAGTCGGTATGGCCGGGGAGCTGTTTTTT. Protein sequence: CASTRTVGMAGELFF.